Here is one TCR beta chain with its context. cDNA came from about 0.5 to 1 ug RNA primed by random hexamers. Multiplex PCR with immunoSEQ amplified the TCR beta CDR3 across 54 Vbeta and 13 Jbeta. TCRdb re-analysed the immunoSEQ multiplex PCR reads in MiXCR, keeping a single row per CDR3 protein. The table includes approximately 180,000 distinct CDR3 sequences, around 95% detected once. Sequencing targeted TCR beta in blood CD8+ and CD4+ T cells. FACS was used to enrich TEMRA cells, whereas the CD8+ and CD4+ T cells were obtained by negative isolation. These data belong to a study of CD8 T cells in Susac syndrome. V shed 4 bases, J shed 6 bases, and the junction held 7 bases outside the gene matches. Germline values: CDR1 SGHNT, CDR2 YYREEE (reference sequence). The CDR3 is 15 amino acids.

The chain has TRBV5-4 and TRBJ2-2; 9 bases align to TRBD2. The sample taken for sequencing was CD4+ T cells from PBMCs. The sequence derives from a human donor with multiple sclerosis. The CDR3 bases are TGTGCCAGCAGCCCCGGACTAGCGACCGCCGGGGAGCTGTTTTTT. This encodes CASSPGLATAGELFF.